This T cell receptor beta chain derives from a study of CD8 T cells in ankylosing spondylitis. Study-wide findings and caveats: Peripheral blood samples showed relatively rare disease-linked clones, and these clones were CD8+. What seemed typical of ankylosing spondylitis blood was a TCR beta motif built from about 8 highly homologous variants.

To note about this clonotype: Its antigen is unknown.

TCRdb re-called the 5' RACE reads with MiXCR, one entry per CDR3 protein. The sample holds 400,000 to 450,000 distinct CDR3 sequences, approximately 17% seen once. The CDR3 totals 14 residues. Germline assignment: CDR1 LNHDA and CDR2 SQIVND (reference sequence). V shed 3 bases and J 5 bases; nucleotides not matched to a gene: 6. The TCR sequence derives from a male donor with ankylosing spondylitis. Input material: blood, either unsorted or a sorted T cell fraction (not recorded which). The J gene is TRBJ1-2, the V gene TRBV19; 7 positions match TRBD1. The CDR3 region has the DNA TGTGCCAGTAGTATTCCGGGACAGCTATATGGCTACACCTTC. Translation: CASSIPGQLYGYTF.